These 15 T cell receptor beta chains originate from one sample sequenced in a study of OX40 agonist ivuxolimab in advanced cancers. Sequenced by immunoSEQ multiplex PCR; TCRdb stores in-frame clones only, minus some. Here the sample spans about 100,000 clones, roughly 93% being singletons. The source material was CD4+ or CD8+ T cells sorted from blood, sampled in a trial of the OX40 agonist ivuxolimab. Receptor source: an adult with an advanced solid tumor such as melanoma, head and neck, liver or kidney cancer.

The CDR3 bases are TGTGCCAGCAGCCCTACCCGGAGGACAGATACGCAGTATTTT. Protein sequence: CASSPTRRTDTQYF. V is TRBV5-6 and J is TRBJ2-3; tentative D call: TRBD2 (5 bases). The V end lost 4 bases, the J end lost 3 bases, and 12 bases lay between the germline ends. The CDR3 covers 14 residues. Germline-derived CDR1 and CDR2 are SGHDT and YYEEEE.

The chain joins TRBV5-4 to TRBJ1-3; D unclear. V lost 2 bases to trimming and J lost 2 bases, with 8 bases between them. CDR1 SGHNT and CDR2 YYREEE come from the germline V gene (reference sequence). This CDR3 spans 14 amino acids. The CDR3 loop reads CASSFPGTGNTIYF. Here the CDR3 DNA reads TGTGCCAGCAGCTTCCCAGGAACTGGAAACACCATATATTTT.

The rearrangement links TRBV27 to TRBJ2-2; D unresolved. CDR3 length: 12 amino acids. The V end was cut by 2 bases, the J end by 8 bases, with 6 bases between. Germline values: CDR1 MNHEY, CDR2 SMNVEV (reference sequence). CDR3 in amino acids: CASSLTLGELFF. The CDR3 region has the DNA TGTGCCAGCAGTTTAACTCTTGGGGAGCTGTTTTTT.

The rearrangement links TRBV28 to TRBJ1-4; D is perhaps TRBD1 (5 bases). The CDR3 has 15 amino acids. CDR1 and CDR2 from the germline V gene are MDHEN and SYDVKM. The ends were cut back, 8 bases at V and 3 bases at J, with 16 bases in the middle. CDR3 sequence: CASRDTGGANEKLFF. Here the CDR3 DNA reads TGTGCCAGCCGAGACACCGGGGGAGCTAATGAAAAACTGTTTTTT.

The V gene is TRBV2, the J gene TRBJ2-7; TRBD2 matches at 13 bases. Trimming removed 8 bases from V and 0 bases from J; junction bases left unmatched: 4. Germline loops: CDR1 SNHLY, CDR2 FYNNEI. This CDR3 region has 15 residues. CDR3 sequence: CASGLAGDLSYEQYF. CDR3 bases: TGTGCCAGCGGACTAGCGGGGGACCTCTCCTACGAGCAGTACTTC.

V is TRBV19 and J is TRBJ1-6; D remains unclear. The CDR3 is 16 amino acids. Trimming pared 5 bases from V and 5 bases from J, leaving 16 bases between. Germline V CDR1 and CDR2: LNHDA, SQIVND (reference sequence). The CDR3 region is CASSLQARADNSPLHF. The CDR3 bases are TGTGCCAGTAGTCTGCAGGCCCGGGCGGATAATTCACCCCTCCACTTT.

The V and J genes are TRBV28 and TRBJ1-2, with 9 bases identical to TRBD1. The CDR3 is made up of 13 amino acids. Trimming took 3 bases from V and 7 from J; bases not matched to a gene: 3. Germline values: CDR1 MDHEN, CDR2 SYDVKM. The CDR3 reads CASSFSDRGGYTF. DNA for the CDR3: TGTGCCAGCAGTTTTTCGGACAGGGGTGGCTACACCTTC.

Worth noting for this clone: The CDR3 does not end in the conserved phenylalanine or tryptophan, so this is likely a read error. The J gene is TRBJ1-1, the V gene TRBV19, with 8 bases aligning to TRBD1. The CDR3 is made up of 14 amino acids. V shed 6 bases, J shed 1 base, and the junction held 4 bases outside the gene matches. CDR1 is LNHDA, CDR2 SQIVND, per germline (reference sequence). The chain's CDR3 is CASRDRETNTEAFL. DNA of the CDR3: TGTGCCAGTAGGGACAGGGAAACGAACACTGAAGCTTTCCTT.

The CDR3 sequence: CASSLYAQGRTDTQYF. The DNA for the CDR3 is TGTGCCAGCAGTTTATATGCCCAGGGGCGCACAGATACGCAGTATTTT. The V and J genes are TRBV28 and TRBJ2-3, with D perhaps TRBD1 (6 bases). The CDR3 extends over 16 amino acids. Germline V gene sequence: CDR1 MDHEN, CDR2 SYDVKM. The germline V and J ends were trimmed by 1 base and 1 base, with 12 bases remaining between them.

This clone occurred a few times. The V and J genes are TRBV9 and TRBJ1-1, with D unclear. This CDR3 region has 13 residues. Trimming cost V 3 bases and J 1 base, with 7 bases left between them. Germline V gene sequence: CDR1 SGDLS, CDR2 YYNGEE. The CDR3 sequence: CASSAAANTEAFF. The CDR3 DNA follows: TGTGCCAGCAGCGCGGCTGCGAACACTGAAGCTTTCTTT. The whole variable domain, remainder taken from reference TRBV9 and TRBJ1-1, is DSGVTQTPKHLITATGQRVTLRCSPRSGDLSVYWYQQSLDQGLQFLIQYYNGEERAKGNILERFSAQQFPDLHSELNLSSLELGDSALYFCASSAAANTEAFFGQGTRLTVV.

This clone is a singleton in its sample. The gene calls are TRBV10-3 and TRBJ2-3, with D tentatively TRBD2 (7 bases). This CDR3 has 15 amino acids. Germline CDR1 reads ENHRY; CDR2 reads SYGVKD. V shed 10 bases and J shed 2 bases, with 19 bases lying between them. The CDR3 DNA follows: TGTGCCACAGGGGAGGGGGTCCGATTCACAGATACGCAGTATTTT. This gives the protein CATGEGVRFTDTQYF.

V and J are TRBV6-1 and TRBJ2-5, with TRBD2 matching over 8 bases. Germline-derived CDR1 and CDR2 are MNHNS and SASEGT. V lost 1 base to trimming and J lost 4 bases; unmatched junction nucleotides: 11. The CDR3 extends over 17 amino acids. The CDR3 region is CASSEELAVPEGETQYF. The DNA for the CDR3 is TGTGCCAGCAGTGAAGAACTAGCGGTCCCCGAGGGAGAGACCCAGTACTTC.

The genes are TRBV4-3 and TRBJ1-2; D call uncertain. This CDR3 has 14 residues. The V end was cut by 0 bases, the J end by 3 bases, with 8 bases between. The germline CDR1 and CDR2 sequences are LGHNA and YSLEER. CDR3 in DNA: TGCGCCAGCAGCCAAGATTGGGTGGACTATGGCTACACCTTC. Translated: CASSQDWVDYGYTF.

V is TRBV9 and J is TRBJ2-2; D ambiguous. There are 15 residues in the CDR3. Trimming removed 3 bases from V and 5 bases from J, with 14 bases in between. CDR1 is SGDLS and CDR2 is YYNGEE in the germline V gene. The CDR3 DNA follows: TGTGCCAGCAGCGGTCGACTGACCGATACCGGGGAGCTGTTTTTT. Its translation is CASSGRLTDTGELFF.

This rearrangement joins TRBV28 to TRBJ1-5; 8 nucleotides line up with TRBD1. V lost 6 bases, J lost 15 bases, and 13 bases stayed unmatched. Germline V gene sequence: CDR1 MDHEN, CDR2 SYDVKM. The CDR3 has 13 amino acids. CDR3 sequence reads: CASSPGTGGRWHF. The CDR3 bases are TGTGCCAGCAGCCCCGGGACAGGCGGGAGATGGCATTTT.